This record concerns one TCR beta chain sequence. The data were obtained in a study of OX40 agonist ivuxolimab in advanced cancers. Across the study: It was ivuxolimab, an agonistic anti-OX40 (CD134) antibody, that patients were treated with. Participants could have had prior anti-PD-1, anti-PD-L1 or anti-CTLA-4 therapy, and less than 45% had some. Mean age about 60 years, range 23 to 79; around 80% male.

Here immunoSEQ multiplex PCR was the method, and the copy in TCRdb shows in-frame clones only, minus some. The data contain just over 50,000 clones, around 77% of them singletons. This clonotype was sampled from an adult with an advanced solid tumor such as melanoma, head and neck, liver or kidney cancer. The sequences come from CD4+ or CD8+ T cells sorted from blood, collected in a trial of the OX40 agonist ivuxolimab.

This CDR3 reads CASSLEGRVREQYF. The CDR3 DNA reads as TGTGCCAGCAGCTTAGAGGGTCGGGTACGCGAGCAGTACTTC. The gene calls are TRBV7-9 and TRBJ2-7; D unclear. CDR3 size: 14 residues. Deletions cut 1 base from V and 6 bases from J, with 13 bases between. The germline gives CDR1 SEHNR, CDR2 FQNEAQ (reference sequence).